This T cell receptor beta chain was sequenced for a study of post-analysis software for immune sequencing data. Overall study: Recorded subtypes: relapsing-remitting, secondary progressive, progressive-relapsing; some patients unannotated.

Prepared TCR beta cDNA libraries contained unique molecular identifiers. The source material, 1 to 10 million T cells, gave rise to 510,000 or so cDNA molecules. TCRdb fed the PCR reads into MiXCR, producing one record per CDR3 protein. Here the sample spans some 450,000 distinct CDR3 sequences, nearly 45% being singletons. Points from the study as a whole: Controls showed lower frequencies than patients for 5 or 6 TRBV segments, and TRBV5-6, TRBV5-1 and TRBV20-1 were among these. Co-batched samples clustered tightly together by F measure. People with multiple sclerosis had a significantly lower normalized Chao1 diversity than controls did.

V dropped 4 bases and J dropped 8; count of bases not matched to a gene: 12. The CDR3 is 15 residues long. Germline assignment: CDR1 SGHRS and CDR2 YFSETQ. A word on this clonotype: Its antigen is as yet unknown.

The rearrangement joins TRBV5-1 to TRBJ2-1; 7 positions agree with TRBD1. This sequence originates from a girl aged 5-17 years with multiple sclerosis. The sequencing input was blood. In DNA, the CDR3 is TGCGCCAGCAGCCCATCCGGACAGGCCGGGCATGAGCAGTTCTTC. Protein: CASSPSGQAGHEQFF.